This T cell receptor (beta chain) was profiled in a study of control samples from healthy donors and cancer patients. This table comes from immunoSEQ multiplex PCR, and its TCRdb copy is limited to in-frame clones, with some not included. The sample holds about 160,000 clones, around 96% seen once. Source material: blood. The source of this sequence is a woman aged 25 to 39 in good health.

CDR3 residues: CASSQLYPPFEQYF. The DNA of the CDR3 is TGTGCCAGCAGCCAACTGTATCCGCCCTTCGAGCAGTACTTC. V usage is TRBV3-1 (or the pseudogene TRBV3-2) and J usage is TRBJ2-7; D remains unclear. This CDR3 comprises 14 residues. Trimming removed 2 bases from V and 6 bases from J, with 14 bases in between. Germline CDR1 LGHDT, CDR2 YNNKEL (reference sequence).